The clone carrying this T cell receptor (beta chain) occurred once. Antigen: not known. The repertoire was sequenced with immunoSEQ multiplex PCR; TCRdb's copy has only in-frame clones and lacks some. This table holds over 30,000 clones, about four fifths found once. The ends were cut back, 5 bases at V and 8 bases at J, with 19 bases in the middle. CDR1 LGHNA and CDR2 YSLEER come from the germline V gene. The CDR3 sequence is 15 residues long. The data are from a study of T cells in localized non-small cell lung cancer. Study-level points and caveats: Among blood samples, higher T cell density accompanied longer overall survival.

The input for sequencing was peripheral blood, taken before any cancer treatment. The source of this sequence is a male donor aged 60 or over with stage II squamous cell lung carcinoma. This rearrangement joins TRBV4-3 to TRBJ2-1, with a weak D call TRBD1 (5 bases). This CDR3 is CASSGQRQPLDEQFF. Here the CDR3 DNA reads TGCGCCAGCAGCGGGCAGAGACAGCCGTTGGATGAGCAGTTCTTC.